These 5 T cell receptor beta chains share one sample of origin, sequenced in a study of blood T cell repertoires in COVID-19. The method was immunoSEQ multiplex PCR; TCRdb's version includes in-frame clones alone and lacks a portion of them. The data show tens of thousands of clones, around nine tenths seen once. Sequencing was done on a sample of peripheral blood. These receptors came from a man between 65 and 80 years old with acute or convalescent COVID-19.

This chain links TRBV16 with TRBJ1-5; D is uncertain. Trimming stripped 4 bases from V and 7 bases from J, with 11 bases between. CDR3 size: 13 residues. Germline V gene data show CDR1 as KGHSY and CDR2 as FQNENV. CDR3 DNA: TGTGCCAGCAGCCGAGGGAATAAACAGCCCCAGCATTTT. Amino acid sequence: CASSRGNKQPQHF.

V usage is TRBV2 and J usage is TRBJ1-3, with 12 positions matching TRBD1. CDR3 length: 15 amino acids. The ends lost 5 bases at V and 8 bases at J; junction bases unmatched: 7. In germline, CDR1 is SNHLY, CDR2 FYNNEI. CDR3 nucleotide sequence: TGTGCCAGCAGTATTGGGACAGGGGGCATTGACACCATATATTTT. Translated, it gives CASSIGTGGIDTIYF.

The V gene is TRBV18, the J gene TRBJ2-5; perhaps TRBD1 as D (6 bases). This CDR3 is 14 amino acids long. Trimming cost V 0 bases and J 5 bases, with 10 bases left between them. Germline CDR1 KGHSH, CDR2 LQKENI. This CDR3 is CASSPPQGWETQYF. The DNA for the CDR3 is TGTGCCAGCTCACCACCCCAGGGGTGGGAGACCCAGTACTTC.

CDR3 protein: CASSLARVSNQPQHF. CDR3 nucleotide sequence: TGTGCCAGCAGCTTAGCGCGGGTTAGCAATCAGCCCCAGCATTTT. This rearrangement joins TRBV7-2 to TRBJ1-5, with no clear D. The CDR3 is 15 amino acids. The V gene's germline CDR1 is SGHTA and CDR2 FQGNSA. Trimming removed 0 bases at V and 0 bases at J, with 6 bases between.

The CDR3 loop is CASSSRGTTEAFF. The CDR3, as DNA: TGTGCCAGCAGCTCAAGGGGGACCACTGAAGCTTTCTTT. The J gene is TRBJ1-1, the V gene TRBV5-6, with a possible D match to TRBD1 (6 bases). Germline V CDR1 and CDR2: SGHDT, YYEEEE. The CDR3 sequence is 13 residues long. Trimming pared 3 bases from V and 4 bases from J, leaving 10 bases between.